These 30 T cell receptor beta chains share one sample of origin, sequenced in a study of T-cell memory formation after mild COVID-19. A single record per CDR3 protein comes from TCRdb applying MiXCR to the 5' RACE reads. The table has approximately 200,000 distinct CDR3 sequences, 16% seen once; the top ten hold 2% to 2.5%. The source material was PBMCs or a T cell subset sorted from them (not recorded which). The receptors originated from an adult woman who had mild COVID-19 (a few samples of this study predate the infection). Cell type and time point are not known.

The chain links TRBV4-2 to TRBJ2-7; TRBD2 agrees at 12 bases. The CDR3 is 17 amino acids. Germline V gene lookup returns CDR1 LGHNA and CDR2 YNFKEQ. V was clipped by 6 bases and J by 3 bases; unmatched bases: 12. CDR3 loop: CASRRTSGKGPRYEQYF. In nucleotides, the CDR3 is TGTGCCAGCAGGCGGACTAGCGGGAAAGGTCCCCGCTACGAGCAGTACTTC.

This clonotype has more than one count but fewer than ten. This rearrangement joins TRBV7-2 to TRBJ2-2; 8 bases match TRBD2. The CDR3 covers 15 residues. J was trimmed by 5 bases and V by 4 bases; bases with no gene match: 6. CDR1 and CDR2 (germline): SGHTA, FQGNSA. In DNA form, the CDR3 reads TGTGCCAGCAGCTACGGGAGGGCCAAAACCGGGGAGCTGTTTTTT. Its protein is CASSYGRAKTGELFF.

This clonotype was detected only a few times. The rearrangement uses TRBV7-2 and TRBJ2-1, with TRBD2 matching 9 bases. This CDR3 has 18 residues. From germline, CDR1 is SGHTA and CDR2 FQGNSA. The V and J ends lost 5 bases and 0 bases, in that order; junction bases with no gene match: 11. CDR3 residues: CASSLNPLAGSSYNEQFF. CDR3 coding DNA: TGTGCCAGCAGCCTAAACCCACTAGCGGGTAGCTCCTACAATGAGCAGTTCTTC.

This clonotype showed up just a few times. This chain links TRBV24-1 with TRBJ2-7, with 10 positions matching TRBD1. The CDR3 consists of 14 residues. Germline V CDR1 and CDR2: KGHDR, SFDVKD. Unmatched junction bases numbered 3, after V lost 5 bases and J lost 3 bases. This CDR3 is CATSGTGGDYEQYF. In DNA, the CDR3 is TGTGCCACCAGTGGGACAGGGGGGGACTACGAGCAGTACTTC.

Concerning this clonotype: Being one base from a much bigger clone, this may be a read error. The CDR3 is CASSLDRDSYEQYF. The CDR3 bases are TGTGCCAGCAGCTTAGACAGGGACTCCTACGAGCAGTACTTC. The gene calls are TRBV7-9 and TRBJ2-7, with D possibly TRBD1 on 6 matching bases. The germline CDR1 and CDR2 sequences are SEHNR and FQNEAQ (reference sequence). Trimming removed 1 base from V and 0 bases from J, with 7 bases in between. The CDR3 sequence is 14 residues long.

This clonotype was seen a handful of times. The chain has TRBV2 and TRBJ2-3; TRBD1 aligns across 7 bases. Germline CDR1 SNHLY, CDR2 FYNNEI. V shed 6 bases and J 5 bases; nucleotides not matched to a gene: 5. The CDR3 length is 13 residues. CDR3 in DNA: TGTGCCAGCAGGGGACAGTTGGGAGATACGCAGTATTTT. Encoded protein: CASRGQLGDTQYF.

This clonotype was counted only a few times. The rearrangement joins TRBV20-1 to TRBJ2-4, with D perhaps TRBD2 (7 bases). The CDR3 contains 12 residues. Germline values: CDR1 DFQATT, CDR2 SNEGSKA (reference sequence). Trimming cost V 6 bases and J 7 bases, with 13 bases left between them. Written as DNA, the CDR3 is TGCAGTGCCTCAGGGGAGGGCAACATTCAGTACTTC. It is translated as CSASGEGNIQYF.

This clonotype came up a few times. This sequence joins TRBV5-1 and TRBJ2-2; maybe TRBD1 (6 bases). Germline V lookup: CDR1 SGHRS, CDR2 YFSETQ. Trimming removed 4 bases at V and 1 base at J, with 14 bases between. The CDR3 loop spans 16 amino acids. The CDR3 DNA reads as TGCGCCAGCAGCCCCGATGGGGGCCGGAACACCGGGGAGCTGTTTTTT. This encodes CASSPDGGRNTGELFF.

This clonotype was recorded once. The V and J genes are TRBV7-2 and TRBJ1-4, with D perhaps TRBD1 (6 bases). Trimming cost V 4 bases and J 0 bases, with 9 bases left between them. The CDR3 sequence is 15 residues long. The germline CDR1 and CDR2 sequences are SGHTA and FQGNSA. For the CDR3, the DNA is TGTGCCAGCAGCTCACGGACAGCAACTAATGAAAAACTGTTTTTT. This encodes CASSSRTATNEKLFF.

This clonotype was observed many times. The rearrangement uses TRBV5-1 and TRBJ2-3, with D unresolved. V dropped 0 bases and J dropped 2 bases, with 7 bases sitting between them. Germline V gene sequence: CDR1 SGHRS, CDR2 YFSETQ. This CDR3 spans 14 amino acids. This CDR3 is CASSLEQTTDTQYF. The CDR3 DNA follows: TGCGCCAGCAGCTTGGAACAGACCACAGATACGCAGTATTTT.

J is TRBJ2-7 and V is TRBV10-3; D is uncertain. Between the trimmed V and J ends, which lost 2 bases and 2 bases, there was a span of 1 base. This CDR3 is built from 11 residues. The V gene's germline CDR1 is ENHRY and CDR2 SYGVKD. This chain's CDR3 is CAISEAYEQYF. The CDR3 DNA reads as TGTGCCATCAGTGAGGCCTACGAGCAGTACTTC.

CDR3 DNA: TGTGCCAGCAGCCCCAGGGCCCTCTCCTACGAGCAGTACTTC. Its translation is CASSPRALSYEQYF. The chain recombines TRBV7-9 with TRBJ2-7; tentative D call: TRBD1 (5 bases). V dropped 5 bases and J dropped 0 bases, with 11 bases sitting between them. This CDR3 has 14 amino acids. Germline lookup yields CDR1 SEHNR and CDR2 FQNEAQ (reference sequence).

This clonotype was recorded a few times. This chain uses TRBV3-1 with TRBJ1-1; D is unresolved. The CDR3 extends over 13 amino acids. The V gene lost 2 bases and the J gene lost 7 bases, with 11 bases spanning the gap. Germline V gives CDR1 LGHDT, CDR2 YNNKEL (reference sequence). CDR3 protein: CASSQQPDGEAFF. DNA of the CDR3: TGTGCCAGCAGCCAACAACCGGACGGTGAAGCTTTCTTT.

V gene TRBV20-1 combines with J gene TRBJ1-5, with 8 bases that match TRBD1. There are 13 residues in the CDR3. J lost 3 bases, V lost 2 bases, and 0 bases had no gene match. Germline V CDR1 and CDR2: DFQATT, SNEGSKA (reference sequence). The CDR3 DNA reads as TGCAGTGCTAGACAGGGGGCCAATCAGCCCCAGCATTTT. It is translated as CSARQGANQPQHF.

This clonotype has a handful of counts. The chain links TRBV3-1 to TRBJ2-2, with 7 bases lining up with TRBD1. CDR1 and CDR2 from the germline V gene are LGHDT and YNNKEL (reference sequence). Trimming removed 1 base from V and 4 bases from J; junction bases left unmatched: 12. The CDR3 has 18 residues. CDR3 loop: CASSQGRDRAKLTGELFF. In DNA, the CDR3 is TGTGCCAGCAGCCAAGGACGTGACAGGGCTAAACTCACCGGGGAGCTGTTTTTT.

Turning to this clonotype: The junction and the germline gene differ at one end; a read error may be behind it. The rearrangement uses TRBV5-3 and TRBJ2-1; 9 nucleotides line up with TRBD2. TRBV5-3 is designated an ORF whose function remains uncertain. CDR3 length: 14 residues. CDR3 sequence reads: CDRSLALAGNEQFF. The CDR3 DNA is TGTGACAGAAGCTTGGCCCTAGCGGGAAATGAGCAGTTCTTC.

CDR3 loop: CASRRDSYYGYTF. The CDR3 DNA follows: TGTGCCAGCCGACGGGACAGCTACTATGGCTACACCTTC. The chain is built from TRBV6-1 and TRBJ1-2; 7 nucleotides line up with TRBD1. After removal of 8 bases from V and 3 bases from J, the junction contained 6 bases not matched to a gene. This CDR3 is 13 amino acids long. From germline, CDR1 is MNHNS and CDR2 SASEGT.

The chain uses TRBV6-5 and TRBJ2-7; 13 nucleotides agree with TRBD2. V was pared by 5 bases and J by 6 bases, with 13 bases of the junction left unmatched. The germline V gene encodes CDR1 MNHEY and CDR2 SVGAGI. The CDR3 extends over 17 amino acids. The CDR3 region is CASSQPGLAGRMSEQYF. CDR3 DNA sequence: TGTGCCAGCAGTCAACCGGGACTAGCGGGGCGGATGTCCGAGCAGTACTTC.

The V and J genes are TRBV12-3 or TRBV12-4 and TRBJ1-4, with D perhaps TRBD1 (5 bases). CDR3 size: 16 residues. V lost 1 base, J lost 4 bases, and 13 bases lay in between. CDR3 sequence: CASSLGRGGGNEKLFF. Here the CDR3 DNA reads TGTGCCAGCAGTTTAGGCCGGGGGGGTGGTAATGAAAAACTGTTTTTT.

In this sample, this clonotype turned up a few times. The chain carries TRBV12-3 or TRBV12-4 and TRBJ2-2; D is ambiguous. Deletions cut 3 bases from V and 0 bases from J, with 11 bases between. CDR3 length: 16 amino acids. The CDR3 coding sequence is TGTGCCAGCAGTTTTCTCCACCCCGCGAACACCGGGGAGCTGTTTTTT. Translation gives CASSFLHPANTGELFF.

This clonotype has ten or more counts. CDR3 protein: CASSLKTGGSSGANVLTF. CDR3 DNA: TGTGCCAGCTCACTTAAGACAGGGGGAAGCTCTGGGGCCAACGTCCTGACTTTC. This sequence joins TRBV18 and TRBJ2-6, with 9 bases matching TRBD1. The germline V gene has CDR1 KGHSH and CDR2 LQKENI. The CDR3 is 18 amino acids. The junction had 7 bases not matched to a gene; V was cut back by 4 bases and J by 0 bases.

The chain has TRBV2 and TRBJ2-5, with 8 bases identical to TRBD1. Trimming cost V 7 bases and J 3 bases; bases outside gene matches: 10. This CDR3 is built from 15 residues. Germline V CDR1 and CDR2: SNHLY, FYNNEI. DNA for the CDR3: TGTGCCAGCACTATCACCGGGACAGGAAAAGAGACCCAGTACTTC. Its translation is CASTITGTGKETQYF.

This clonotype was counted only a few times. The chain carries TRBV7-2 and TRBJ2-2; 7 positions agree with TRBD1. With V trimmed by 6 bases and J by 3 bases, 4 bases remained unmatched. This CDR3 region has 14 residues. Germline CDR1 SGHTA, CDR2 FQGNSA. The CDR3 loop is CASRSQGYTGELFF. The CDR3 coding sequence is TGTGCCAGCAGGTCACAGGGGTACACCGGGGAGCTGTTTTTT.

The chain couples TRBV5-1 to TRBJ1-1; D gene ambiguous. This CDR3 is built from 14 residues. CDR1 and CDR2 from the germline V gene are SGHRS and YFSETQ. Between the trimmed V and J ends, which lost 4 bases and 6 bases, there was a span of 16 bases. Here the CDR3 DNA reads TGCGCCAGCAGCGAACGGGGATCCCAGCCTGAAGCTTTCTTT. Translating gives CASSERGSQPEAFF.

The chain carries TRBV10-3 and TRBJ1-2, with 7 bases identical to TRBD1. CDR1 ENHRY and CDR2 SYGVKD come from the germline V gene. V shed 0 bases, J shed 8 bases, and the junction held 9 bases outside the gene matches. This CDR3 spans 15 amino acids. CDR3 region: CAISESARQGDGYTF. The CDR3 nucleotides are TGTGCCATCAGTGAGTCAGCGCGACAGGGTGACGGCTACACCTTC.

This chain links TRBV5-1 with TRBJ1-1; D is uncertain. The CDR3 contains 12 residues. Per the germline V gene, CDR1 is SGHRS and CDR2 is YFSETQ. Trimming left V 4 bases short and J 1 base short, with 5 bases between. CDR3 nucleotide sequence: TGCGCCAGCAGCACCTCGAACACTGAAGCTTTCTTT. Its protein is CASSTSNTEAFF.

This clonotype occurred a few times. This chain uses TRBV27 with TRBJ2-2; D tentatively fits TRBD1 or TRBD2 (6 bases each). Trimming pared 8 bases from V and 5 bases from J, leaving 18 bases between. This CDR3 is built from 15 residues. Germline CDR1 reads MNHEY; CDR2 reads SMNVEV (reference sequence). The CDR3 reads CASSSLGGRTGELFF. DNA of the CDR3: TGTGCCAGCTCGTCCCTAGGGGGGCGGACCGGGGAGCTGTTTTTT.

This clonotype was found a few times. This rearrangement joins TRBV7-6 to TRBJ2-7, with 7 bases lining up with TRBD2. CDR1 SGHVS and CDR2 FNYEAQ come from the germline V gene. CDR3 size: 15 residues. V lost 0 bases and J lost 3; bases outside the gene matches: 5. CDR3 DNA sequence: TGTGCCAGCAGCTTAGCCTTGAGCGGGAACTACGAGCAGTACTTC. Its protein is CASSLALSGNYEQYF.

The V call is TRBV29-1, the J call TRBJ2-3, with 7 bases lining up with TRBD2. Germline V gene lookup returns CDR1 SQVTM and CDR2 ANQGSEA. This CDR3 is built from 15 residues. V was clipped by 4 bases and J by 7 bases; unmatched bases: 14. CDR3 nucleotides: TGCAGCGTTGGAGGGTTTGCGGGAGTTGGGAATACGCAGTATTTT. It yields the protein CSVGGFAGVGNTQYF.

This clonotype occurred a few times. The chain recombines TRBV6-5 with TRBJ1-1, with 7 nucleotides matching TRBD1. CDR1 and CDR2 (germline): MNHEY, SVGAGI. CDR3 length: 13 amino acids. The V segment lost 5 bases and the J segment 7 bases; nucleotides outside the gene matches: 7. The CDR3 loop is CASSAPGQHEAFF. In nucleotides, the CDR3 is TGTGCCAGCAGTGCTCCGGGACAGCATGAAGCTTTCTTT.